A selection of T cell receptor beta chains follows, all from one sample in a study of vaccination and CD4 T cells after COVID-19. Their target antigens are unknown. TCRdb fed the PCR reads into MiXCR, producing one record per CDR3 protein. The sample includes about 20,000 distinct CDR3 sequences, approximately 22% of them seen just once. Sequenced sample: cultured CD4+ T cells from blood. These receptors came from a human donor with COVID-19. Each CDR3 is given with its conserved first and last residue. The order of the fields is CDR3 protein, CDR3 DNA, V gene, clone size, D gene, J gene. D genes are given only for firm matches. Rows give clone size only sometimes, using once, few, many, or a class for an expanded clone.

CDR3: CASSPLDPNTQYF; DNA: TGCGCCAGCAGCCCCCTCGATCCGAATACGCAGTATTTT; V: TRBV4-1; size: .; D: .; J: TRBJ2-3
CDR3: CSAAGQGSNYGYTF; DNA: TGCAGTGCCGCGGGACAGGGGTCGAACTATGGCTACACCTTC; V: TRBV20-1; size: medium-sized; D: TRBD1; J: TRBJ1-2
CDR3: CASSGYGGPGGEQYF; DNA: TGTGCCAGCAGCGGCTACGGAGGCCCTGGGGGCGAGCAGTACTTC; V: TRBV5-6; size: .; D: .; J: TRBJ2-7
CDR3: CASSLGREDQPQHF; DNA: TGTGCCAGCAGCTTAGGCAGGGAGGATCAGCCCCAGCATTTT; V: TRBV7-2; size: few; D: .; J: TRBJ1-5
CDR3: CASSLDRVEAFF; DNA: TGTGCCAGCAGCTTAGACAGGGTCGAAGCTTTCTTT; V: TRBV7-6; size: .; D: .; J: TRBJ1-1
CDR3: CASSNRGGYGYTF; DNA: TGTGCCAGCAGCAACAGGGGCGGCTATGGCTACACCTTC; V: TRBV7-9; size: medium-sized; D: TRBD1; J: TRBJ1-2
CDR3: CASSYSGRPGYTF; DNA: TGTGCCAGCAGTTACTCGGGACGGCCGGGCTACACCTTC; V: TRBV6-5; size: few; D: .; J: TRBJ1-2
CDR3: CASSRQGPYGYTF; DNA: TGTGCCAGCAGCCGTCAGGGGCCTTATGGCTACACCTTC; V: TRBV7-2; size: medium-sized; D: .; J: TRBJ1-2
CDR3: CSVRGDWTDTQYF; DNA: TGCAGCGTGAGGGGGGACTGGACAGATACGCAGTATTTT; V: TRBV29-1; size: few; D: .; J: TRBJ2-3
CDR3: CASSVMGYYGYTF; DNA: TGTGCCAGCAGCGTAATGGGGTACTATGGCTACACCTTC; V: TRBV9; size: .; D: .; J: TRBJ1-2
CDR3: CASTTGKRSYNSPLHF; DNA: TGTGCCAGCACTACAGGGAAGAGATCCTATAATTCACCCCTCCACTTT; V: TRBV27; size: medium-sized; D: .; J: TRBJ1-6
CDR3: CASSPLAGGPYNEQFF; DNA: TGTGCCAGCAGTCCCCTAGCGGGGGGGCCCTACAATGAGCAGTTCTTC; V: TRBV12-3/TRBV12-4; size: .; D: TRBD2; J: TRBJ2-1
CDR3: CASSGGLAGETQYF; DNA: TGTGCCAGCAGTGGAGGACTAGCAGGAGAGACCCAGTACTTC; V: TRBV2; size: few; D: TRBD2; J: TRBJ2-5
CDR3: CSARTASYYGYTF; DNA: TGCAGTGCAAGGACGGCGTCTTACTATGGCTACACCTTC; V: TRBV20-1; size: .; D: .; J: TRBJ1-2
CDR3: CASSLGAYEQYF; DNA: TGTGCCAGCAGTTTAGGAGCCTACGAGCAGTACTTC; V: TRBV12-3/TRBV12-4; size: .; D: .; J: TRBJ2-7
CDR3: CASSLENGYTF; DNA: TGTGCCAGCAGCTTAGAGAATGGCTACACCTTC; V: TRBV11-3; size: .; D: .; J: TRBJ1-2
CDR3: CASSIRGQGAHPQYF; DNA: TGTGCCAGTAGTATCCGGGGACAGGGGGCGCATCCCCAGTACTTC; V: TRBV19; size: .; D: TRBD1; J: TRBJ2-5
CDR3: CASSRGGLGQFF; DNA: TGTGCCAGCAGCCGGGGGGGCCTCGGGCAGTTCTTC; V: TRBV6-2/TRBV6-3; size: .; D: TRBD2; J: TRBJ2-1
CDR3: CASSRVAGGVSEQFF; DNA: TGTGCCAGCAGTCGTGTTGCCGGCGGGGTGAGTGAGCAGTTCTTC; V: TRBV6-1; size: .; D: .; J: TRBJ2-1
CDR3: CASSSDMDRINQPQHF; DNA: TGTGCCAGCAGCAGTGATATGGACAGAATCAATCAGCCCCAGCATTTT; V: TRBV7-2; size: few; D: .; J: TRBJ1-5
CDR3: CASSPGLAGYNEQFF; DNA: TGTGCCAGCAGCCCGGGACTAGCGGGGTACAATGAGCAGTTCTTC; V: TRBV5-5; size: .; D: TRBD2; J: TRBJ2-1
CDR3: CASSEGTIGRETQYF; DNA: TGTGCCAGCAGTGAAGGGACTATAGGACGCGAGACCCAGTACTTC; V: TRBV6-1; size: few; D: .; J: TRBJ2-5
CDR3: CASSIPAGAGYEQYF; DNA: TGTGCCAGCAGTATCCCGGCGGGGGCAGGGTACGAGCAGTACTTC; V: TRBV28; size: .; D: .; J: TRBJ2-7
CDR3: CAWSVRGNYGYTF; DNA: TGTGCCTGGAGTGTACGCGGAAACTATGGCTACACCTTC; V: TRBV30; size: .; D: .; J: TRBJ1-2
CDR3: CASSFTYEQYF; DNA: TGTGCCAGCAGCTTCACCTACGAGCAGTACTTC; V: TRBV5-6; size: .; D: .; J: TRBJ2-7
CDR3: CASSLGQKNIQYF; DNA: TGTGCCAGCAGCCTTGGACAGAAAAACATTCAGTACTTC; V: TRBV11-2; size: few; D: .; J: TRBJ2-4
CDR3: CASSLPGGGTDTQYF; DNA: TGCGCCAGCAGCTTGCCGGGGGGTGGCACAGATACGCAGTATTTT; V: TRBV5-1; size: .; D: TRBD2; J: TRBJ2-3
CDR3: CASSPDGSASYEQYF; DNA: TGCGCCAGCAGCCCGGACGGGTCTGCGTCCTACGAGCAGTACTTC; V: TRBV5-1; size: few; D: .; J: TRBJ2-7
CDR3: CASSQSPNRDEKLFF; DNA: TGTGCCAGCAGCCAATCACCCAACCGGGATGAAAAACTGTTTTTT; V: TRBV16; size: .; D: .; J: TRBJ1-4
CDR3: CASSLALTGELFF; DNA: TGTGCCAGCAGCTTAGCTCTCACCGGGGAGCTGTTTTTT; V: TRBV7-9; size: few; D: .; J: TRBJ2-2
CDR3: CASSVGQGWETQYF; DNA: TGTGCCAGCAGCGTCGGACAGGGATGGGAGACCCAGTACTTC; V: TRBV5-8; size: .; D: TRBD1; J: TRBJ2-5
CDR3: CASSLDGLPQRADTQYF; DNA: TGTGCCAGCAGCTTAGATGGGTTACCCCAACGCGCAGATACGCAGTATTTT; V: TRBV11-3; size: .; D: .; J: TRBJ2-3
CDR3: CASSESRGAGNNSPLHF; DNA: TGCGCCAGCAGTGAGTCGAGAGGGGCTGGGAATAATTCACCCCTCCACTTT; V: TRBV10-2; size: few; D: .; J: TRBJ1-6
CDR3: CSARNRQAYEQYF; DNA: TGCAGTGCTAGAAATCGACAGGCCTACGAGCAGTACTTC; V: TRBV20-1; size: few; D: .; J: TRBJ2-7
CDR3: CATSSTGNNQPQHF; DNA: TGTGCCACCAGCAGTACAGGGAACAATCAGCCCCAGCATTTT; V: TRBV15; size: medium-sized; D: .; J: TRBJ1-5
CDR3: CSARAVERLGSPLHF; DNA: TGCAGTGCTAGAGCGGTTGAACGGTTGGGTTCACCCCTCCACTTT; V: TRBV20-1; size: few; D: .; J: TRBJ1-6
CDR3: CASNQDAGVTDTQYF; DNA: TGTGCCAGCAACCAAGATGCGGGGGTGACAGATACGCAGTATTTT; V: TRBV3-1; size: .; D: TRBD2; J: TRBJ2-3
CDR3: CASSLVGTGGTEAFF; DNA: TGTGCCAGCAGCTTAGTGGGGACAGGGGGCACTGAAGCTTTCTTT; V: TRBV7-2; size: .; D: TRBD1; J: TRBJ1-1
CDR3: CASSYHGTGGGAFF; DNA: TGTGCCAGCAGTTACCACGGGACAGGGGGCGGGGCTTTCTTT; V: TRBV6-5; size: medium-sized; D: TRBD1; J: TRBJ1-1
CDR3: CATSRDRFEAFF; DNA: TGTGCCACCAGCAGAGATAGATTTGAAGCTTTCTTT; V: TRBV15; size: .; D: .; J: TRBJ1-1
CDR3: CASSLQGGYEQYF; DNA: TGCGCCAGCAGCTTGCAGGGGGGCTACGAGCAGTACTTC; V: TRBV5-1; size: .; D: .; J: TRBJ2-7
CDR3: CASSPGGSRNEQFF; DNA: TGTGCCAGCAGCCCGGGAGGGAGTAGGAATGAGCAGTTCTTC; V: TRBV6-4; size: once; D: TRBD2; J: TRBJ2-1
CDR3: CASSIDQAGNTGELFF; DNA: TGTGCCAGTAGTATAGATCAGGCAGGGAACACCGGGGAGCTGTTTTTT; V: TRBV19; size: few; D: .; J: TRBJ2-2
CDR3: CASSPGQVEAFF; DNA: TGTGCCAGCAGTCCTGGACAGGTTGAAGCTTTCTTT; V: TRBV12-3/TRBV12-4; size: .; D: TRBD1; J: TRBJ1-1
CDR3: CASSRLDRRTANYGYTF; DNA: TGTGCCAGCAGTCGCCTTGACCGCCGGACTGCTAACTATGGCTACACCTTC; V: TRBV28; size: few; D: .; J: TRBJ1-2
CDR3: CASSFAVTDTQYF; DNA: TGTGCCAGCAGCTTTGCAGTGACCGATACGCAGTATTTT; V: TRBV7-9; size: few; D: .; J: TRBJ2-3
CDR3: CASSPPGGGLETQYF; DNA: TGTGCCAGCAGCCCACCCGGCGGAGGGCTGGAGACCCAGTACTTC; V: TRBV7-9; size: few; D: .; J: TRBJ2-5
CDR3: CASSSPSGRETQYF; DNA: TGTGCCAGCAGCTCTCCCTCCGGGCGCGAGACCCAGTACTTC; V: TRBV5-4; size: .; D: .; J: TRBJ2-5
CDR3: CASSEMGQRNTEAFF; DNA: TGTGCCAGCAGTGAAATGGGGCAACGGAACACTGAAGCTTTCTTT; V: TRBV6-1; size: .; D: .; J: TRBJ1-1
CDR3: CASSIVLADTGELFF; DNA: TGTGCCAGTAGTATAGTGCTAGCGGACACCGGGGAGCTGTTTTTT; V: TRBV19; size: .; D: TRBD2; J: TRBJ2-2
CDR3: CSARAEGVRTEAFF; DNA: TGCAGTGCTAGAGCTGAGGGGGTAAGAACTGAAGCTTTCTTT; V: TRBV20-1; size: .; D: .; J: TRBJ1-1
CDR3: CASSPGLDQETQYF; DNA: TGCGCCAGCAGCCCGGGTTTGGACCAAGAGACCCAGTACTTC; V: TRBV5-1; size: .; D: .; J: TRBJ2-5
CDR3: CATSEPSGGAVGELFF; DNA: TGTGCCACCAGTGAACCTAGCGGGGGGGCGGTCGGGGAGCTGTTTTTT; V: TRBV24-1; size: .; D: TRBD2; J: TRBJ2-2
CDR3: CASSKRGNSSYEQYF; DNA: TGTGCCAGCAGCAAAAGGGGGAATAGCTCCTACGAGCAGTACTTC; V: TRBV21-1; size: .; D: .; J: TRBJ2-7
CDR3: CASSKQGLIQETQYF; DNA: TGTGCCAGCAGCAAGCAGGGACTGATCCAAGAGACCCAGTACTTC; V: TRBV21-1; size: .; D: .; J: TRBJ2-5